The 31 T cell receptor beta chains listed next were all sequenced from one sample in a study of spatial heterogeneity in lung cancer. Time point described: sample taken at primary tumor resection. Sequencing was performed on whole RNA extracted from tumor and nontumor lung tissue, or from frozen PBMC, and the material was left unsorted. One entry per CDR3 protein results from TCRdb running MiXCR on the 5' RACE reads. This table holds about 45,000 distinct CDR3 sequences, roughly 13% found once. The input for sequencing was PBMCs, taken at surgery. The origin of the receptors is a male donor with early-stage non-small cell lung cancer.

This clonotype came up many times. The chain joins TRBV4-1 to TRBJ1-2; TRBD1 matches at 9 bases. CDR3 length: 15 amino acids. Germline CDR1 MGHRA, CDR2 YSYEKL. After removal of 4 bases from V and 4 bases from J, the junction contained 7 bases not matched to a gene. The DNA of the CDR3 is TGCGCCAGCAGCCCATCCGGGACAGGGACCTATGGCTACACCTTC. Amino acids: CASSPSGTGTYGYTF.

The V and J genes are TRBV9 and TRBJ2-1; 10 bases are shared with TRBD1. This CDR3 is built from 15 residues. Losses at the gene ends were 4 bases for V and 5 bases for J; bases not matched to a gene: 6. In germline, CDR1 is SGDLS, CDR2 YYNGEE. The CDR3 spells CASSSRTGGNNEQFF. DNA of the CDR3: TGTGCCAGCAGCTCTCGGACAGGGGGAAACAATGAGCAGTTCTTC.

This clonotype was observed many times. The chain recombines TRBV6-2 or TRBV6-3 with TRBJ2-2; 9 positions match TRBD2. Germline V CDR1 and CDR2: MNHEY, SVGEGT. This CDR3 is 17 amino acids long. The junction had 2 bases not matched to a gene; V was cut back by 0 bases and J by 0 bases. Here the CDR3 reads CASSYSLAGSNTGELFF. The DNA for the CDR3 is TGTGCCAGCAGTTACTCACTAGCGGGTTCGAACACCGGGGAGCTGTTTTTT.

The table lists this clonotype with many counts. V usage is TRBV20-1 and J usage is TRBJ1-1; D is unclear. The germline V gene has CDR1 DFQATT and CDR2 SNEGSKA (reference sequence). The CDR3 loop spans 14 amino acids. Between the trimmed V and J ends, which lost 0 bases and 1 base, there was a span of 9 bases. In DNA, the CDR3 is TGCAGTGCTAGAGATCCGCGGGCGAACACTGAAGCTTTCTTT. Residues: CSARDPRANTEAFF.

This clonotype has a count of ten or more. The rearrangement uses TRBV18 and TRBJ1-1; D remains ambiguous. V lost 4 bases and J 3 bases, leaving 3 bases between the germline ends. The CDR3 sequence is 11 residues long. Germline CDR1 KGHSH, CDR2 LQKENI. The CDR3 spells CASSRDTEAFF. The DNA of the CDR3 is TGTGCCAGCTCACGGGACACTGAAGCTTTCTTT. The entire variable domain, with the rest obtained from reference TRBV18 and TRBJ1-1, is as follows: NAGVMQNPRHLVRRRGQEARLRCSPMKGHSHVYWYRQLPEEGLKFMVYLQKENIIDESGMPKERFSAEFPKEGPSILRIQQVVRGDSAAYFCASSRDTEAFFGQGTRLTVV.

This rearrangement joins TRBV12-5 to TRBJ1-1; weak D call: TRBD1 (5 bases). V lost 8 bases, J lost 11 bases, and 18 bases lay in between. In germline, CDR1 is LGHNT, CDR2 FRNRAP. The length of the CDR3 is 12 residues. CDR3 bases: TGTGCTAGTCAGGGACGGTCAAATAGGGCTTTCTTT. It specifies CASQGRSNRAFF.

This clonotype showed up many times. J is TRBJ1-1 and V is TRBV20-1; no firm D call. V was shortened by 3 bases and J by 3 bases, with 11 bases between the two germline ends. The germline gives CDR1 DFQATT, CDR2 SNEGSKA (reference sequence). This CDR3 has 13 amino acids. The DNA of the CDR3 is TGCAGTGCTAGTTGGCAGATAGACACTGAAGCTTTCTTT. The encoded protein is CSASWQIDTEAFF.

In its sample, this clonotype was seen a few times. The CDR3 DNA follows: TGTGCCAGCAGCCCTCCCGGGACAGGAAGACAAGAGACCCAGTACTTC. Its protein product is CASSPPGTGRQETQYF. The chain carries TRBV5-5 and TRBJ2-5; 8 bases match TRBD1. V trimming: 4 bases; J trimming: 2 bases; junction bases outside the gene matches: 10. The CDR3 runs to 16 residues. Germline assignment: CDR1 SGHKS and CDR2 YYEKEE (reference sequence).

This clonotype has a count of ten or more. V and J are TRBV7-6 and TRBJ2-2; a weak D match, TRBD2 (6 bases). Germline V gene sequence: CDR1 SGHVS, CDR2 FNYEAQ. The CDR3 is made up of 16 amino acids. Deletions cut 5 bases from V and 4 bases from J, with 17 bases between. CDR3 nucleotide sequence: TGTGCCAGCAGCCCCCAGGTGGGGGAGGTCACCGGGGAGCTGTTTTTT. This gives the protein CASSPQVGEVTGELFF.

This clonotype was detected a few times. The V and J genes are TRBV29-1 and TRBJ2-2; no clear D gene. The CDR3 contains 13 residues. Germline assignment: CDR1 SQVTM and CDR2 ANQGSEA. V was trimmed by 4 bases and J by 6 bases, leaving 12 bases between them. The CDR3 DNA reads TGCAGCGTTGGGAGACTGACACCCGGGGAGCTGTTTTTT. Translating it yields CSVGRLTPGELFF.

This chain links TRBV7-9 with TRBJ1-6; 7 positions match TRBD1. The junction had 9 bases not matched to a gene; V was cut back by 5 bases and J by 8 bases. The CDR3 length is 15 residues. Germline CDR1 reads SEHNR; CDR2 reads FQNEAQ (reference sequence). The CDR3 coding sequence is TGTGCCAGCAGCCGCGACAGGGAGGTTGATTCACCCCTCCACTTT. It encodes CASSRDREVDSPLHF.

Ten or more counts support this clonotype. The V and J genes are TRBV10-3 and TRBJ2-1; D is ambiguous. Germline V gives CDR1 ENHRY, CDR2 SYGVKD. The CDR3 extends over 13 amino acids. V was trimmed by 0 bases and J by 7 bases, leaving 7 bases between them. The CDR3 reads CAISESRFNEQFF. The CDR3 DNA is TGTGCCATCAGTGAGTCCAGGTTTAATGAGCAGTTCTTC.

This clonotype has just a few counts. The chain carries TRBV30 and TRBJ1-5; TRBD1 might be the D (5 bases). Trimming pared 0 bases from V and 3 bases from J, leaving 12 bases between. The germline gives CDR1 GTSNPN, CDR2 SVGIG (reference sequence). The CDR3 totals 15 residues. The CDR3 loop reads CAWSVVGALNQPQHF. For the CDR3, the DNA is TGTGCCTGGAGTGTGGTAGGGGCCCTCAATCAGCCCCAGCATTTT.

This clonotype appeared many times. The chain employs TRBV10-3 and TRBJ2-3; 15 bases line up with TRBD2. The junction had 9 bases not matched to a gene; V was cut back by 11 bases and J by 3 bases. The CDR3 consists of 16 residues. Germline V lookup: CDR1 ENHRY, CDR2 SYGVKD. The CDR3 nucleotides read TGTGCCGCTATTGAGGGACTAGCGGGAGGTACAGATACGCAGTATTTT. Amino acids: CAAIEGLAGGTDTQYF.

In its sample, this clonotype was seen a few times. The genes are TRBV5-6 and TRBJ2-3, with TRBD2 identical over 9 bases. The ends lost 5 bases at V and 5 bases at J; junction bases unmatched: 12. Per germline, CDR1 SGHDT and CDR2 YYEEEE. This CDR3 has 16 amino acids. The CDR3 sequence: CASRRYAGGDGDTQYF. The CDR3 coding sequence is TGTGCCAGCAGACGCTACGCGGGAGGGGATGGAGATACGCAGTATTTT.

This rearrangement joins TRBV7-2 to TRBJ2-1, with D uncertain. With 1 base removed from V and 6 bases from J, the gap between germline ends came to 10 bases. CDR3 length equals 14 residues. The germline CDR1 and CDR2 sequences are SGHTA and FQGNSA. CDR3 loop: CASSLGGTGNEQFF. CDR3 DNA: TGTGCCAGCAGCTTAGGGGGTACGGGCAATGAGCAGTTCTTC.

V is TRBV20-1 and J is TRBJ2-2; the D call may be TRBD1 or TRBD2 (6 bases each). This CDR3 has 14 amino acids. V lost 6 bases to trimming and J lost 5 bases, with 16 bases between them. Germline CDR1 reads DFQATT; CDR2 reads SNEGSKA (reference sequence). The CDR3 sequence is CSARRGPLTGELFF. As DNA, the CDR3 is TGCAGTGCCCGTCGGGGGCCATTGACCGGGGAGCTGTTTTTT.

The rearrangement links TRBV5-6 to TRBJ1-1; 9 nucleotides align to TRBD1. Germline V gene data show CDR1 as SGHDT and CDR2 as YYEEEE. The V and J ends lost 3 bases and 2 bases, in that order; junction bases with no gene match: 5. This CDR3 contains 15 residues. The CDR3: CASSSTGQGNTEAFF. Here the CDR3 DNA reads TGTGCCAGCAGCTCCACGGGACAGGGAAACACTGAAGCTTTCTTT.

The gene calls are TRBV28 and TRBJ2-5; the match to TRBD1 covers 7 bases. The length of the CDR3 is 14 residues. V gave up 5 bases and J gave up 4 bases; unmatched junction bases: 7. From germline, CDR1 is MDHEN and CDR2 SYDVKM. Here the CDR3 reads CASSKQGHRETQYF. The CDR3 DNA reads TGTGCCAGCAGTAAACAGGGGCACAGAGAGACCCAGTACTTC.

The chain carries TRBV7-3 and TRBJ1-6; possibly TRBD1 for D (5 bases). V was trimmed by 1 base and J by 7 bases, leaving 8 bases between them. Germline V gene data show CDR1 as SGHTA and CDR2 as FQGTGA. The CDR3 extends over 14 amino acids. The CDR3 protein is CASSLIGGNSPLHF. DNA of the CDR3: TGTGCCAGCAGCTTAATCGGGGGGAATTCACCCCTCCACTTT.

V is TRBV14 and J is TRBJ2-7; the D call may be TRBD1 or TRBD2 (5 bases each). From germline, CDR1 is SGHDN and CDR2 FVKESK. This CDR3 has 16 amino acids. V was clipped by 0 bases and J by 3 bases, with 15 bases between them. The CDR3 region is CASSQDFRGVGYEQYF. The CDR3, as DNA: TGTGCCAGCAGCCAAGATTTTCGAGGGGTTGGCTACGAGCAGTACTTC.

This sequence joins TRBV20-1 and TRBJ2-2; 9 nucleotides match TRBD2. Trimming removed 2 bases from V and 7 bases from J; junction bases left unmatched: 8. CDR1 is DFQATT, CDR2 SNEGSKA, per germline (reference sequence). This CDR3 comprises 15 residues. The CDR3 region is CSARIPSGAVGELFF. CDR3 in DNA: TGCAGTGCTAGAATTCCTAGCGGGGCAGTCGGGGAGCTGTTTTTT.

The chain combines TRBV29-1 with TRBJ1-3, with unresolved D. Germline loops: CDR1 SQVTM, CDR2 ANQGSEA. Trimming shortened V by 3 bases and J by 2 bases, and 5 bases separated the two germline ends. The CDR3 extends over 12 amino acids. The CDR3 DNA reads TGCAGCGTTGAGCGAACTGGAAACACCATATATTTT. Translated: CSVERTGNTIYF. Full variable domain (missing parts from reference TRBV29-1 and TRBJ1-3): SAVISQKPSRDICQRGTSLTIQCQVDSQVTMMFWYRQQPGQSLTLIATANQGSEATYESGFVIDKFPISRPNLTFSTLTVSNMSPEDSSIYLCSVERTGNTIYFGEGSWLTVV.

At least ten counts were recorded for this clonotype. This sequence joins TRBV29-1 and TRBJ1-5; 10 bases match TRBD1. The CDR3 sequence is 14 residues long. The trim removed 6 bases at V and 7 bases at J, leaving 9 bases unmatched. Germline CDR1 and CDR2: SQVTM and ANQGSEA. This CDR3 reads CSVPGGQGGQPQHF. Here the CDR3 DNA reads TGCAGCGTCCCCGGAGGACAGGGGGGGCAGCCCCAGCATTTT.

This clonotype was found many times. The chain joins TRBV7-2 to TRBJ1-4; no clear D gene. The ends were cut back, 5 bases at V and 8 bases at J, with 12 bases in the middle. CDR3 length: 13 amino acids. Germline CDR1 and CDR2: SGHTA and FQGNSA. Here the CDR3 reads CASSATRGEKLFF. CDR3 sequence (DNA): TGTGCCAGCAGCGCCACCCGCGGCGAAAAACTGTTTTTT.

This clonotype showed up just a few times. The chain carries TRBV9 and TRBJ2-7, with D possibly being TRBD1 (6 bases). V lost 0 bases, J lost 3 bases, and 10 bases lay in between. This CDR3 has 14 amino acids. Germline V lookup: CDR1 SGDLS, CDR2 YYNGEE. The chain's CDR3 is CASSVGGQNYEQYF. CDR3 in DNA: TGTGCCAGCAGCGTAGGGGGACAAAACTACGAGCAGTACTTC. Full variable domain (rest looked up from reference TRBV9 and TRBJ2-7): DSGVTQTPKHLITATGQRVTLRCSPRSGDLSVYWYQQSLDQGLQFLIQYYNGEERAKGNILERFSAQQFPDLHSELNLSSLELGDSALYFCASSVGGQNYEQYFGPGTRLTVT.

Judged by abundance, this clonotype is medium-sized. The chain is built from TRBV29-1 and TRBJ2-1; 10 bases fit TRBD2. This CDR3 is built from 14 residues. Trimming took 6 bases from V and 8 from J; bases not matched to a gene: 10. CDR1 and CDR2 from the germline V gene are SQVTM and ANQGSEA. The CDR3 nucleotides are TGCAGCGTGTCCGCTAGCGGGAGTATCGATGAGCAGTTCTTC. It codes for CSVSASGSIDEQFF.

The chain carries TRBV12-5 and TRBJ1-6; no reliable D call. V lost 0 bases and J lost 8, with 5 bases in between. Germline V gives CDR1 LGHNT, CDR2 FRNRAP. The CDR3 loop spans 13 amino acids. CDR3 region: CASGLVTDSPLHF. The CDR3 DNA is TGTGCTAGTGGTTTGGTAACGGATTCACCCCTCCACTTT. Complete variable domain (other parts from reference TRBV12-5 and TRBJ1-6): DARVTQTPRHKVTEMGQEVTMRCQPILGHNTVFWYRQTMMQGLELLAYFRNRAPLDDSGMPKDRFSAEMPDATLATLKIQPSEPRDSAVYFCASGLVTDSPLHFGNGTRLTVT.

This clonotype was detected ten times or more. This chain uses TRBV5-1 with TRBJ1-2; D not certain. Germline CDR1 is SGHRS and CDR2 is YFSETQ. CDR3 length: 13 residues. V gave up 0 bases and J gave up 2 bases, with 5 bases separating them. As DNA, the CDR3 is TGCGCCAGCAGCTTGGTGGTAAACTATGGCTACACCTTC. It codes for CASSLVVNYGYTF.

The V and J genes are TRBV7-2 and TRBJ2-3; TRBD2 agrees at 8 bases. Germline V gene sequence: CDR1 SGHTA, CDR2 FQGNSA. The V segment lost 6 bases and the J segment 4 bases; nucleotides outside the gene matches: 9. This CDR3 comprises 15 residues. The chain's CDR3 is CASSIAGRKSDTQYF. In DNA, the CDR3 is TGTGCCAGCAGTATAGCGGGACGGAAATCAGATACGCAGTATTTT.

In its sample, this clonotype was seen many times. V is TRBV4-1 and J is TRBJ2-1; D perhaps matches TRBD2 (5 bases). Per the germline V gene, CDR1 is MGHRA and CDR2 is YSYEKL. The CDR3 has 15 amino acids. V shed 0 bases and J shed 7 bases, with 13 bases lying between them. CDR3 loop: CASSQDSRGNNEQFF. Here the CDR3 DNA reads TGCGCCAGCAGCCAAGATAGCCGGGGTAATAATGAGCAGTTCTTC.